The next 2 T cell receptor beta chains were all read from a single sample in a study of brain T cells in children with intractable seizures. Clones were read by immunoSEQ multiplex PCR, and TCRdb kept only the in-frame ones, dropping some. The table records tens of thousands of clones, around 95% of them present only once. The source material was peripheral blood, sampled at surgery. The source is a boy under two years old with focal cortical dysplasia and intractable seizures.

The J gene is TRBJ2-7, the V gene TRBV28, with TRBD2 matching 11 bases. Per germline, CDR1 MDHEN and CDR2 SYDVKM. J lost 2 bases, V lost 0 bases, and 0 bases had no gene match. This CDR3 contains 15 residues. The chain's CDR3 is CASSLWTSGTYEQYF. The CDR3 DNA follows: TGTGCCAGCAGTTTATGGACTAGCGGGACCTACGAGCAGTACTTC.

The chain recombines TRBV12-3 or TRBV12-4 with TRBJ2-5, with D possibly TRBD1 on 6 matching bases. The CDR3 runs 13 residues. V lost 6 bases and J lost 4, with 12 bases in between. The CDR3 sequence: CASRPQGGETQYF. The CDR3 DNA reads TGTGCCAGCAGACCGCAAGGGGGAGAGACCCAGTACTTC.